This T cell receptor (beta chain) stems from a study of blood T cells in healthy people across ages. As regards this clonotype: Its antigen is unidentified.

Next came a second PCR, run for about 6 to 12 cycles, which used a sample-barcoded 5' primer along with a J-beta primer mix. TCRdb redid the calling of the 5' RACE reads with MiXCR, one entry per CDR3 protein. The data show 780,000 or so distinct CDR3 sequences, 56% seen once. Per germline, CDR1 SGHTA and CDR2 FQGNSA. The CDR3 runs to 14 residues. Trimming pared 5 bases from V and 1 base from J, leaving 11 bases between. Study-level findings and limits: In the absence of known donor CMV status, changes in expanded clonotypes were possibly confounded. Age brought a roughly linear fall in TCR beta diversity measured per million T cells.

The J gene is TRBJ2-5, the V gene TRBV7-2; D is unresolved. The sequence was collected from a man aged 35 to 55 in good health. Material for sequencing was blood. CDR3 protein: CASSPSGVQETQYF. Written as DNA, the CDR3 is TGTGCCAGCAGCCCCTCCGGCGTCCAAGAGACCCAGTACTTC.